Sequencing of this TCR beta chain was carried out in a study of regulatory T cells in long-lasting Graves disease. Study-level points and caveats: TRBV28, TRBJ1-2 and TRBJ2-5 were segments that persistent disease favored.

This clonotype was picked up many times. What it recognizes is unknown. Described time point: newly diagnosed GD, antithyroid drugs for less than 3 months. The TCR library used RNA extracted from PBMCs. The ends lost 7 bases at V and 4 bases at J; junction bases unmatched: 5. The CDR3 is 14 amino acids. The germline gives CDR1 MNHNS, CDR2 SASEGT. Arm-PCR with iRepertoire HTBI primers amplified the CDR3 regions for these TCR beta libraries. From the multiplex PCR reads, TCRdb called clonotypes with MiXCR, one entry per CDR3 protein. The sample yields 300,000 to 400,000 distinct CDR3 sequences, around 17% seen once. These data are also associated with another study on T cells in Graves' hyperthyroidism and ophthalmopathy. From that paper: Calling Graves' hyperthyroidism stable meant ophthalmopathy did not progress within 18 months.

This specimen consisted of peripheral blood mononuclear cells (PBMCs), obtained at new diagnosis, from a patient treated with antithyroid drugs. The source of this sequence is a man aged 35 to 55 with Graves disease. The chain couples TRBV6-1 to TRBJ2-7; 12 bases agree with TRBD1. CDR3 protein: CASTRGQGAYEQYF. The DNA for the CDR3 is TGTGCCAGCACGCGGGGACAGGGGGCGTACGAGCAGTACTTC.